This is a list of T cell receptor beta chains from one sample in a study of T cells in Graves' hyperthyroidism and ophthalmopathy. TCRdb re-derived calls from the multiplex PCR reads in MiXCR, one entry per CDR3 protein. The sample shows some 690,000 distinct CDR3 sequences, approximately 15% of them seen only once. Source material: blood. The receptors here all came from a middle-aged man with Graves' hyperthyroidism. The CDR3 runs from the conserved cysteine through the conserved F or W. A D gene is named only where the DNA matches it firmly. Size is omitted from some rows. Given values are once, few, many or a class for expanded clones.

j_call	v_call	clone_size	d_call	cdr3_nt	cdr3_aa
TRBJ1-5	TRBV19	many	-	TGTGCCAGTAGTATCGGGAGAGGCAGCAATCAGCCCCAGCATTTT	CASSIGRGSNQPQHF
TRBJ2-1	TRBV9	-	-	TGTGCCAGCAGCGTATGGGGTTTCGATGAGCAGTTCTTC	CASSVWGFDEQFF
TRBJ2-7	TRBV20-1	few	-	TGCAGTGCTGTGGGGCTAGTAAGCCACGAGCAGTACTTC	CSAVGLVSHEQYF
TRBJ2-2	TRBV2	many	TRBD1	TGTGCCAGCAGGCAGGGGGCCGGGGAGCTGTTTTTT	CASRQGAGELFF
TRBJ1-5	TRBV28	-	-	TGTGCCAGCAGTCCCCAGGGGATAACTTATCAGCCCCAGCATTTT	CASSPQGITYQPQHF
TRBJ2-1	TRBV28	few	-	TGTGCCAGCAGCCGAAGGGCAAGGAGCTCCTACAATGAGCAGTTCTTC	CASSRRARSSYNEQFF
TRBJ2-7	TRBV30	-	-	TGTGCCTGGAGTTATTCTGGCTACGAGCAGTACTTC	CAWSYSGYEQYF
TRBJ2-3	TRBV5-1	few	TRBD2	TGCGCCAGCAGCTTGGGACTAGCGGGGATTAATACGCAGTATTTT	CASSLGLAGINTQYF
TRBJ1-1	TRBV9	many	-	TGTGCCAGCAGCGGGACGCCAGGGAACACTGAAGCTTTCTTT	CASSGTPGNTEAFF
TRBJ2-7	TRBV6-2/TRBV6-3	-	-	TGTGCCAGCACCGAAAGCGAGATCTCCTACGAGCAGTACTTC	CASTESEISYEQYF
TRBJ2-7	TRBV12-3/TRBV12-4	many	-	TGTGCCAGCAGGGGGACCTCCGAGCAGTACTTC	CASRGTSEQYF
TRBJ2-2	TRBV11-2	-	TRBD1	TGTGCCAGCAGCTTGGGACAGGGGGCTGGCGGGGAGCTGTTTTTT	CASSLGQGAGGELFF
TRBJ2-2	TRBV5-4	-	TRBD2	TGTGCCAGCAGCATCTCGGGTAGCGGGAGTTATACCGGGGAGCTGTTTTTT	CASSISGSGSYTGELFF
TRBJ2-2	TRBV19	-	TRBD1	TGTGCCTCGAAGGCGAGACAGGGCGTTTCCGGGGAGCTGTTTTTT	CASKARQGVSGELFF
TRBJ2-1	TRBV29-1	-	TRBD2	TGCAGCGTTGAAGGTCTAAGCGGGAGTGTCTACAATGAGCAGTTCTTC	CSVEGLSGSVYNEQFF
TRBJ2-2	TRBV27	many	-	TGTGCCAGCAGTGCGACAGGATTTCTCACCGGGGAGCTGTTTTTT	CASSATGFLTGELFF
TRBJ2-7	TRBV18	-	-	TGTGCCAGCTCACACTCCGGTGGAGGCTCCTACGAGCAGTACTTC	CASSHSGGGSYEQYF
TRBJ2-5	TRBV20-1	many	TRBD2	TGCAGTGCTAGAGATCTCCTAGCGGGGACCCAAGAGACCCAGTACTTC	CSARDLLAGTQETQYF
TRBJ2-2	TRBV6-1	few	TRBD1	TGTGCCACCCGGGACAGCCCGAGTGACACCGGGGAGCTGTTTTTT	CATRDSPSDTGELFF
TRBJ2-4	TRBV20-1	many	TRBD1	TGCAGTGCCCCACCAGGGGGCCTAGACATTCAGTACTTC	CSAPPGGLDIQYF
TRBJ2-2	TRBV9	many	-	TGTGCCAGCAGCGTATTCGGAAACACCGGGGAGCTGTTTTTT	CASSVFGNTGELFF
TRBJ1-6	TRBV4-1	-	-	TGCGCCAGCAGCCAAGATCGTGGAGGACCCCTCCACTTT	CASSQDRGGPLHF
TRBJ1-4	TRBV6-1	many	-	TGTGCCAGCAGTGACACGGCAGGTTCTAATGAAAAACTGTTTTTT	CASSDTAGSNEKLFF